One and the same sample provided the 11 T cell receptor beta chains below, sequenced in a study of T cell repertoires in cytomegalovirus infection. A single record per CDR3 protein comes from TCRdb applying MiXCR to the reads. The sample includes about 400,000 distinct CDR3 sequences, just under 35% of them seen just once. These receptors lack a known antigen. The sample here was cultured PBMCs, taken from culture after CMV antigen stimulation. These receptors all stem from a human donor in good health (CMV status not recorded). Some clones in this sample may be carry-over from other donors' samples.

The rearrangement uses TRBV5-6 and TRBJ2-5; D is possibly TRBD1 (5 bases). Trimming shortened V by 2 bases and J by 0 bases, and 11 bases separated the two germline ends. The germline V gene has CDR1 SGHDT and CDR2 YYEEEE. This CDR3 spans 15 amino acids. The CDR3 protein is CASSFTPTDQETQYF. The CDR3 DNA sequence: TGTGCCAGCAGCTTTACCCCGACAGACCAAGAGACCCAGTACTTC.

This clonotype was detected many times. The chain recombines TRBV7-2 with TRBJ1-1; D gene uncertain. The germline V gene encodes CDR1 SGHTA and CDR2 FQGNSA. This CDR3 has 16 amino acids. Trimming removed 1 base from V and 0 bases from J, with 12 bases in between. In DNA form, the CDR3 reads TGTGCCAGCAGCTTAGTGGCGGGAGGGCTGAACACTGAAGCTTTCTTT. Translated: CASSLVAGGLNTEAFF.

This clonotype was found once. This rearrangement joins TRBV7-2 to TRBJ2-1, with 8 bases matching TRBD2. Germline assignment: CDR1 SGHTA and CDR2 FQGNSA. This CDR3 is 16 amino acids long. The V segment lost 2 bases and the J segment 2 bases; nucleotides outside the gene matches: 5. In DNA, the CDR3 is TGTGCCAGCAGCTTAACTAGCGGAGTCACCTACAATGAGCAGTTCTTC. It yields the protein CASSLTSGVTYNEQFF.

V is TRBV11-3 and J is TRBJ2-1; maybe TRBD2 (5 bases). Trimming stripped 6 bases from V and 15 bases from J, with 21 bases between. Germline V lookup: CDR1 SGHNT, CDR2 YENEEA. This CDR3 spans 13 amino acids. CDR3 sequence (DNA): TGTGCCAGCAGTTGGCGTCGGGCCTCCCGGGGGTTCTTC. Translating gives CASSWRRASRGFF.

The CDR3 nucleotides read TGTGCCAGCAGCTTGGGTAGAGAGACTTCTCCTGGCTACACCTTC. It yields the protein CASSLGRETSPGYTF. The gene calls are TRBV5-4 and TRBJ1-2; D ambiguous. V was cut by 0 bases and J by 7 bases, with 16 bases left in between. The germline CDR1 and CDR2 sequences are SGHNT and YYREEE (reference sequence). This CDR3 comprises 15 residues.

The chain joins TRBV28 to TRBJ1-1; D unresolved. Looked up from germline, CDR1 is MDHEN and CDR2 is SYDVKM. The CDR3 is 12 amino acids. The germline V and J ends were trimmed by 2 bases and 6 bases, with 7 bases remaining between them. CDR3 DNA sequence: TGTGCCAGCAGTTTAAGCTCTTCTGAAGCTTTCTTT. The encoded protein is CASSLSSSEAFF.

This clonotype was detected a few times. This chain joins TRBV6-2 or TRBV6-3 and TRBJ2-7, with 7 bases identical to TRBD2. CDR1 and CDR2 from the germline V gene are MNHEY and SVGEGT. The length of the CDR3 is 13 residues. The ends lost 5 bases at V and 4 bases at J; junction bases unmatched: 5. The CDR3 sequence: CASSPGLTYEQYV. Here the CDR3 DNA reads TGTGCCAGCAGTCCGGGACTAACTTACGAGCAGTACGTC.

The CDR3 DNA sequence: TGTGCCAGCACCTTATTTGTCACAGATACGCAGTATTTT. It encodes CASTLFVTDTQYF. The chain couples TRBV28 to TRBJ2-3; D is unresolved. This CDR3 has 13 amino acids. From germline, CDR1 is MDHEN and CDR2 SYDVKM. The V end was cut by 7 bases, the J end by 2 bases, with 10 bases between.

The V gene is TRBV5-4, the J gene TRBJ1-1; 7 bases agree with TRBD1. The ends lost 5 bases at V and 3 bases at J; junction bases unmatched: 7. The CDR3 is 14 amino acids. Per germline, CDR1 SGHNT and CDR2 YYREEE (reference sequence). The CDR3 protein is CASSTGDLYTEAFF. DNA for the CDR3: TGTGCCAGCAGTACAGGGGATTTATACACTGAAGCTTTCTTT.

This clonotype was found a few times. V usage is TRBV12-3 or TRBV12-4 and J usage is TRBJ2-7; 8 bases agree with TRBD2. The V gene end was trimmed by 11 bases and the J gene end by 3 bases; junction bases not matched to a gene: 12. CDR3 size: 14 residues. Written as DNA, the CDR3 is TGTGCCCCCCTTTTACTAGCGGTACGCTACGAGCAGTACTTC. Its protein is CAPLLLAVRYEQYF.

The gene calls are TRBV19 and TRBJ1-4; D not certain. Germline V lookup: CDR1 LNHDA, CDR2 SQIVND (reference sequence). Trimming pared 6 bases from V and 6 bases from J, leaving 17 bases between. The CDR3 consists of 15 residues. The CDR3 DNA reads TGTGCCAGTAGGAAGAGTTCAGGTCGGGATGAAAAACTGTTTTTT. Its protein product is CASRKSSGRDEKLFF.